The T cell receptor (beta chain) described here comes from a study of cytomegalovirus exposure and HLA in healthy donors. General study results and limits: Three CMV-associated chains proved CMV antigen-specific in vitro.

The PCR employed 60 Vbeta primers together with 13 Jbeta primers. Some clones are missing from TCRdb's copy, which holds only in-frame ones; the method was immunoSEQ multiplex PCR. Of roughly 100,000 clones detected, approximately 78% appear once; the ten largest clones hold approximately 0.83%. With regard to this clone: Antigen unknown.

The germline gives CDR1 ENHRY, CDR2 SYGVKD. V dropped 6 bases and J dropped 5; count of bases not matched to a gene: 8. The CDR3 extends over 14 amino acids. The rearrangement links TRBV10-3 to TRBJ2-3, with TRBD1 identical over 7 bases. The specimen sequenced was PBMCs. This TCR came from a woman aged 55-70 years in good health and CMV-seronegative. The CDR3 is CAISLGGREDTQYF. CDR3 coding DNA: TGTGCCATCAGCCTAGGGGGCAGGGAAGATACGCAGTATTTT.